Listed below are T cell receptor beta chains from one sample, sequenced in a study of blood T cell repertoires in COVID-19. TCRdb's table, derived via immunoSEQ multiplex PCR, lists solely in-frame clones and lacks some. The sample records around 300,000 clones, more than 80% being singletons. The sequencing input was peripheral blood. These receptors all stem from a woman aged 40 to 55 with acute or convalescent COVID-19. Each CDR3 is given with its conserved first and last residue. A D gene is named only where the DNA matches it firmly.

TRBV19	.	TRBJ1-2	CASTKATGTSGGYTF
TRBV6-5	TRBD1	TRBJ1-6	CASSYTPTGENSPLHF
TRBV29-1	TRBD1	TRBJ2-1	CSTDRGIKDEQFF
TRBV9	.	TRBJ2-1	CASSTQGTAGSNEQFF
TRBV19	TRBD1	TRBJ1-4	CASNRGREKLFF
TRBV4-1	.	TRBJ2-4	CASTGAKNIQYF
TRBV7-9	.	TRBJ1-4	CASSLGGGDEKLFF
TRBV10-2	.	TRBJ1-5	CASRGNWEDNQPQHF
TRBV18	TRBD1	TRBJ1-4	CASSPTGPEKLFF
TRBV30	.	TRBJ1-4	CAWGVLAAPREKLFF
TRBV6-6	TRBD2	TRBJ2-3	CASSPLRLAGVSDTQYF
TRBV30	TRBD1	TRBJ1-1	CAWSGDRGTEAFF
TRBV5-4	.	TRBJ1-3	CASSSLPWTEAYSGNTIYF
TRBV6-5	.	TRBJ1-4	CASSYSRDEKLFF
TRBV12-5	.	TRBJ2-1	CASGSRGGVGEQFF
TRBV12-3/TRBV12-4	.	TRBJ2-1	CASSLAGVREQFF
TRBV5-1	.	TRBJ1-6	CASSLAGYYNSPLHF
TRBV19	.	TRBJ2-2	CASMRTGASGELFF
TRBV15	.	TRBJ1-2	CATSRERQPANYGYTF
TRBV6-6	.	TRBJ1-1	CASSYKNTEAFF
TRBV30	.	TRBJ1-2	CAWSVSTYLANYGYTF
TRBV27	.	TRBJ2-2	CASSLAGTGELFF
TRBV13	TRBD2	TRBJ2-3	CASSPRLAGITDTQYF
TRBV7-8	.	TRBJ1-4	CASSLTLQGLGNEKLFF
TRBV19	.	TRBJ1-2	CASSSQGVDGYTF
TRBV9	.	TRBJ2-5	CASSVALGRETQYF
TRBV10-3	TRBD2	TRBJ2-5	CAISARAGGGQETQYF
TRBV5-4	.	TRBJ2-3	CASSLAGVSTDTQYF
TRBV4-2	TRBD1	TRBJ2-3	CASSPRRQGRPTDTQYF
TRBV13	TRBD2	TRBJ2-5	CASSLASGGPETQYF
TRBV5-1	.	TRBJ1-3	CASSTRGGNSGNTIYF
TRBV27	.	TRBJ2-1	CASSLVAGTGGNEQFF
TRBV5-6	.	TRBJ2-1	CASSLPGQDMPNEQFF
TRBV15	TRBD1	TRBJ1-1	CATAGQGDMNTEAFF
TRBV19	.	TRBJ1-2	CASSSLTPAQGLGNYGYTF
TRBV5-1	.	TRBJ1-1	CASSFNIGGTEAFF
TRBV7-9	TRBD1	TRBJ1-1	CASSQGQGAPCTEAFF
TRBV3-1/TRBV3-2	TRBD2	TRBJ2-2	CASSQAGLADTGELFF
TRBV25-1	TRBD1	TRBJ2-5	CASRRQGTQETQYF
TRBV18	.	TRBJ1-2	CASSHTGRSLYGYTF
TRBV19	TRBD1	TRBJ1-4	CAVGGQGREKLFF
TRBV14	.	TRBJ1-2	CASSQEGYSYGYTF
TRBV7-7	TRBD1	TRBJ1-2	CASSYTTGGGYTF
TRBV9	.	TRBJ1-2	CASSVGQGGSYGYTF
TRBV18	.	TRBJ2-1	CASSPYSYNEQFF
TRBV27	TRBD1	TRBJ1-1	CASSGQGFTEAFF
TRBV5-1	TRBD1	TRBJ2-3	CASSPETGVTDTQYF
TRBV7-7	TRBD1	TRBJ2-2	CASSLGGRLTGGRSGELFF
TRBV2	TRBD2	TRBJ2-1	CATSGTSGDYSYNEQFF
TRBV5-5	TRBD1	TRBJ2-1	CASSLLGQTLYNEQFF
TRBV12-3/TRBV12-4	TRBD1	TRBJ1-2	CASSFDRAFGYTF
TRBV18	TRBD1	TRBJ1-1	CASSPPGQGNTEAFF
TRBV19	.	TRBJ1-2	CASSIGGELPNYGYTF
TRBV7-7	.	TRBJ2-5	CASSLGGPKETQYF
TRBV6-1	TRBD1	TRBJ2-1	CASSARVAGGSYNEQFF
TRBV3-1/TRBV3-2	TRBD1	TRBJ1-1	CASSQGDSSLNTEAFF
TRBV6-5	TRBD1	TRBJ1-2	CASSPGTGGGYGYTF